This T cell receptor (beta chain) was sequenced in a study of metastatic and nonmetastatic thyroid tumors. Before thyroid surgery, none of the patients had received any treatment. This clone occurred many times. This same CDR3 is encoded by further DNA sequences in the sample. The CDR3 runs to 14 residues. CDR1 is LGHDT and CDR2 is YNNKEL in the germline V gene (reference sequence). V was shortened by 0 bases and J by 4 bases, with 10 bases between the two germline ends. TCRdb re-clonotyped the PCR reads through MiXCR. The sample consists of roughly 36,000 clones, approximately 10% of them appearing once.

Sequences were obtained from blood. V and J are TRBV3-1 and TRBJ2-7; D may be TRBD1 (6 bases). The TCR comes from a female donor with papillary thyroid cancer or a benign thyroid nodule (not recorded which). Some clones in this sample may be carry-over from other donors' samples. The CDR3 protein is CASSQEWQGYEQYF. In nucleotides, the CDR3 is TGTGCCAGCAGCCAAGAGTGGCAGGGGTACGAGCAGTACTTC.